These 20 T cell receptor beta chains came from one sample sequenced in a study of blood T cell repertoires in COVID-19. The protocol was immunoSEQ multiplex PCR, while the TCRdb copy is restricted to in-frame clones and leaves out a portion. The sample holds 300,000 or so clones, 65% to 90% seen once. Material: PBMCs or T cells enriched from blood (not recorded which). The receptors stem from a woman aged 40 to 50 with acute COVID-19.

This rearrangement joins TRBV10-3 to TRBJ2-6; weak D call: TRBD1 (6 bases). V shed 0 bases and J shed 2 bases, with 8 bases lying between them. The CDR3 has 16 residues. Looked up from germline, CDR1 is ENHRY and CDR2 is SYGVKD. As DNA, the CDR3 is TGTGCCATCAGTGAGTCAGCAGGGGCTGGGGCCAACGTCCTGACTTTC. This translates into CAISESAGAGANVLTF.

In this sample, this clone turned up once. This specimen includes other DNA sequences encoding the same CDR3. J is TRBJ2-5 and V is TRBV5-1; D call uncertain. The V and J ends lost 0 bases and 5 bases respectively, with 5 bases between them. The CDR3 runs 12 residues. Germline V gene data show CDR1 as SGHRS and CDR2 as YFSETQ. This CDR3 reads CASSLGAETQYF. The CDR3 nucleotides are TGCGCCAGCAGCTTGGGGGCGGAGACCCAGTACTTC.

With respect to this clone: This CDR3 is also generated by other DNA sequences in the sample. The chain combines TRBV12-3 or TRBV12-4 with TRBJ2-7, with a possible D match to TRBD1 (5 bases). This CDR3 contains 12 residues. V was shortened by 2 bases and J by 3 bases, with 5 bases between the two germline ends. The CDR3 region is CASSLQGYEQYF. The CDR3 nucleotides are TGTGCCAGCAGTTTACAGGGCTACGAGCAGTACTTC.

This chain joins TRBV12-5 and TRBJ1-2; TRBD1 matches 7 bases. Germline V gene lookup returns CDR1 LGHNT and CDR2 FRNRAP. The trim removed 5 bases at V and 7 bases at J, leaving 4 bases unmatched. This CDR3 region has 12 residues. Here the CDR3 reads CASGTYRGGYTF. The CDR3 coding sequence is TGTGCTAGTGGTACCTACAGGGGTGGCTACACCTTC.

J is TRBJ1-2 and V is TRBV3-1 (or the pseudogene TRBV3-2); D remains ambiguous. The V end was cut by 4 bases, the J end by 0 bases, with 9 bases between. Germline V gene lookup returns CDR1 LGHDT and CDR2 YNNKEL (reference sequence). The CDR3 length is 14 residues. CDR3 bases: TGTGCCAGCAGCCCCACAGCAGCTAACTATGGCTACACCTTC. Translated, it gives CASSPTAANYGYTF.

This chain connects TRBV5-1 to TRBJ1-2; D may be TRBD1 (6 bases). V dropped 3 bases and J dropped 4 bases, with 13 bases sitting between them. Germline V CDR1 and CDR2: SGHRS, YFSETQ. This CDR3 is 14 amino acids long. CDR3 sequence: CASSSSTGGYGYTF. CDR3 DNA: TGCGCCAGCAGCTCTTCGACAGGCGGCTATGGCTACACCTTC.

The rearrangement uses TRBV18 and TRBJ1-3; D gene uncertain. Trimming pared 4 bases from V and 6 bases from J, leaving 10 bases between. This CDR3 has 13 residues. CDR1 and CDR2 (germline): KGHSH, LQKENI. CDR3 region: CASSQAEENTIYF. DNA for the CDR3: TGTGCCAGCTCACAGGCCGAGGAAAACACCATATATTTT.

This sequence joins TRBV5-1 and TRBJ1-1; 10 bases are a match to TRBD1. In germline, CDR1 is SGHRS, CDR2 YFSETQ. J gave up 1 base and V 4 bases, and 4 bases lay outside the gene matches. The length of the CDR3 is 15 residues. The CDR3 loop is CASSPRTGGNTEAFF. In DNA form, the CDR3 reads TGCGCCAGCAGCCCACGGACAGGGGGGAACACTGAAGCTTTCTTT. The variable domain in full, with the rest retrieved from reference TRBV5-1 and TRBJ1-1, is KAGVTQTPRYLIKTRGQQVTLSCSPISGHRSVSWYQQTPGQGLQFLFEYFSETQRNKGNFPGRFSGRQFSNSRSEMNVSTLELGDSALYLCASSPRTGGNTEAFFGQGTRLTVV.

The chain combines TRBV7-3 with TRBJ1-2; no firm D call. There are 14 residues in the CDR3. CDR1 is SGHTA, CDR2 FQGTGA, per germline. Trimming took 1 base from V and 4 from J, leaving 10 bases between them. CDR3 in DNA: TGTGCCAGCAGCTTAAGCGGGATGACCTATGGCTACACCTTC. Its protein product is CASSLSGMTYGYTF.

This chain connects TRBV5-1 to TRBJ2-1, with TRBD2 identical over 8 bases. Germline loops: CDR1 SGHRS, CDR2 YFSETQ. After removal of 0 bases from V and 6 bases from J, the junction contained 8 bases not matched to a gene. CDR3 length: 16 amino acids. The CDR3 DNA reads as TGCGCCAGCAGCTTGGCCGTCCTAGCGGGCACCAATGAGCAGTTCTTC. Protein product: CASSLAVLAGTNEQFF.

This chain links TRBV7-9 with TRBJ2-3; 9 bases line up with TRBD1. The J segment lost 9 bases and the V segment lost 4 bases, leaving 14 bases of the junction unmatched. Looked up from germline, CDR1 is SEHNR and CDR2 is FQNEAQ (reference sequence). The CDR3 is 16 residues long. The DNA for the CDR3 is TGTGCCAGCAGCTCCTACCGGGACAGGGATTTTGGGACGCAGTATTTT. It encodes CASSSYRDRDFGTQYF.

This chain connects TRBV5-6 to TRBJ1-6; D remains unclear. CDR1 is SGHDT, CDR2 YYEEEE, per germline. This CDR3 region has 14 residues. The V gene lost 0 bases and the J gene lost 9 bases, with 10 bases spanning the gap. The CDR3 DNA reads TGTGCCAGCAGCTTGGGACGGGGAAGTTCACCCCTCCACTTT. It is translated as CASSLGRGSSPLHF.

Comments on this clone: Germline and junction disagree at one end, which may indicate a read error. The gene calls are TRBV7-4 and TRBJ2-7; tentatively, D is TRBD2 (5 bases). Germline CDR1 reads SGHVT; CDR2 reads SQSDAQ. CDR3 length: 11 amino acids. The CDR3 nucleotides are TGTGCCAGCAGCCTAGCCGACGAGCAGTACTTC. Residues: CASSLADEQYF.

This CDR3 reads CSASSGVGNVLTF. In DNA form, the CDR3 reads TGCAGTGCTAGTTCAGGGGTCGGCAACGTCCTGACTTTC. The chain is built from TRBV20-1 and TRBJ2-6, with D maybe TRBD1 (6 bases). The CDR3 runs to 13 residues. The V end was cut by 3 bases, the J end by 9 bases, with 12 bases between. Germline CDR1 and CDR2: DFQATT and SNEGSKA (reference sequence).

This clone was recorded only once. The chain has TRBV12-3 or TRBV12-4 and TRBJ1-1, with a weak D call TRBD1 (6 bases). This CDR3 has 11 amino acids. V gave up 5 bases and J gave up 9 bases, with 10 bases separating them. CDR3 nucleotides: TGTGCCAGCAGTCAAACAGGGAAAGCTTTCTTT. Protein sequence: CASSQTGKAFF.

This chain joins TRBV7-2 and TRBJ2-7; 7 nucleotides agree with TRBD1. V lost 1 base and J lost 6; bases outside the gene matches: 12. The CDR3 loop spans 16 amino acids. Germline V CDR1 and CDR2: SGHTA, FQGNSA. For the CDR3, the DNA is TGTGCCAGCAGCTTAGGGCAGGGGGTCAAGGTGAGCGAGCAGTACTTC. As protein: CASSLGQGVKVSEQYF.

The gene calls are TRBV4-2 and TRBJ2-3, with TRBD1 as a possible D gene (6 bases). The V gene's germline CDR1 is LGHNA and CDR2 YNFKEQ. Between the trimmed V and J ends, which lost 0 bases and 0 bases, there was a span of 13 bases. The CDR3 spans 17 residues. The CDR3 loop reads CASSQDGGGTSTDTQYF. The DNA of the CDR3 is TGTGCCAGCAGCCAAGATGGGGGCGGTACCAGCACAGATACGCAGTATTTT.

The chain combines TRBV11-3 with TRBJ2-5, with TRBD1 matching over 8 bases. Germline-derived CDR1 and CDR2 are SGHNT and YENEEA. Trimming took 6 bases from V and 4 from J; bases not matched to a gene: 16. This CDR3 contains 17 residues. The CDR3 bases are TGTGCCAGCAGGCGAACCCCGGACAGGGTCAAACGAGAGACCCAGTACTTC. This gives the protein CASRRTPDRVKRETQYF.

The chain employs TRBV11-3 and TRBJ2-2; tentatively, D is TRBD2 (6 bases). Trimming stripped 4 bases from V and 6 bases from J, with 18 bases between. CDR1 is SGHNT, CDR2 YENEEA, per germline. CDR3 length: 16 amino acids. DNA of the CDR3: TGTGCCAGCAGCTCACGCGGGACCAACCCTCCCGGGGAGCTGTTTTTT. Encoded protein: CASSSRGTNPPGELFF.

This chain joins TRBV21-1 and TRBJ2-1; whether TRBD1, the table's D call, matches the DNA was not checked. TRBV21-1 is a pseudogene. The CDR3 has 18 residues. The CDR3 loop reads CASSKAPADRTNREEQFF. The CDR3 DNA reads as TGTGCCAGCAGCAAAGCGCCGGCGGACAGGACGAATAGGGAGGAGCAGTTCTTC.